This T cell receptor beta chain derives from a study of cytomegalovirus exposure and HLA in healthy donors. Whole-study findings and limits: DRB1 had the most TCR associations and HLA-C the fewest, a later analysis found, with rates varying by HLA locus. 164 TCR beta chains were listed as cytomegalovirus-associated.

PCR used 60 Vbeta primers and 13 Jbeta primers. Some clones are missing from TCRdb's copy, which holds only in-frame ones; the method was immunoSEQ multiplex PCR. The sample shows under 150,000 clones, 65% to 90% of them seen only once. A note on this clone: The antigen is not known.

Sequenced: PBMCs. The sequence came from a girl aged 2 to 10 in good health and CMV-seronegative.

CDR3 region: CASGPGQGGQPQHF. For the CDR3, the DNA is TGTGCCAGTGGACCCGGACAGGGGGGACAGCCCCAGCATTTT. The rearrangement links TRBV19 to TRBJ1-5; 10 bases line up with TRBD1. Germline V gives CDR1 LNHDA, CDR2 SQIVND (reference sequence). The CDR3 consists of 14 residues. V lost 8 bases and J lost 7; bases outside the gene matches: 8.